These 23 T cell receptor beta chains came from one sample sequenced in a study of blood T cell repertoires in COVID-19. The protocol was immunoSEQ multiplex PCR, while the TCRdb copy is restricted to in-frame clones and leaves out a portion. The table lists 330,000 or so clones, roughly nine tenths of them singletons. Source material: peripheral blood. The receptors originated from a woman aged 55-69 years with COVID-19, enrolled during active disease.

The chain employs TRBV9 and TRBJ2-1, with D maybe TRBD1 (5 bases). Germline CDR1 is SGDLS and CDR2 is YYNGEE. The CDR3 has 15 amino acids. The V end was cut by 1 base, the J end by 0 bases, with 8 bases between. This CDR3 reads CASSVQGISYNEQFF. The CDR3 DNA reads TGTGCCAGCAGCGTACAGGGTATCTCCTACAATGAGCAGTTCTTC.

The J gene is TRBJ2-7, the V gene TRBV2, with D tentatively TRBD1 (5 bases). This CDR3 comprises 14 residues. CDR1 and CDR2 from the germline V gene are SNHLY and FYNNEI. Trimming removed 4 bases from V and 4 bases from J, with 14 bases in between. The CDR3 nucleotides read TGTGCCAGCAGTGTTCAGGGTAAAGGGTACGAGCAGTACTTC. Translating gives CASSVQGKGYEQYF. The full variable domain, in which reference TRBV2 and TRBJ2-7 provide the parts outside the CDR3, is EPEVTQTPSHQVTQMGQEVILRCVPISNHLYFYWYRQILGQKVEFLVSFYNNEISEKSEIFDDQFSVERPDGSNFTLKIRSTKLEDSAMYFCASSVQGKGYEQYFGPGTRLTVT.

This rearrangement joins TRBV19 to TRBJ2-5; 15 bases map to TRBD2. This CDR3 has 17 residues. Germline V gene sequence: CDR1 LNHDA, CDR2 SQIVND (reference sequence). Trimming took 3 bases from V and 2 from J; bases not matched to a gene: 4. CDR3 protein: CASSIGGLAGGQETQYF. In DNA form, the CDR3 reads TGTGCCAGTAGTATCGGGGGACTAGCGGGGGGACAAGAGACCCAGTACTTC.

The rearrangement uses TRBV19 and TRBJ2-3; D unclear. CDR1 is LNHDA and CDR2 is SQIVND in the germline V gene (reference sequence). V lost 5 bases and J 2 bases, leaving 8 bases between the germline ends. The CDR3 sequence is 13 residues long. The CDR3 DNA reads TGTGCCAGTAGTGGGCTTTACACAGATACGCAGTATTTT. It encodes CASSGLYTDTQYF. Looking up the rest from reference TRBV19 and TRBJ2-3 gives the full variable domain: DGGITQSPKYLFRKEGQNVTLSCEQNLNHDAMYWYRQDPGQGLRLIYYSQIVNDFQKGDIAEGYSVSREKKESFPLTVTSAQKNPTAFYLCASSGLYTDTQYFGPGTRLTVL.

The rearrangement joins TRBV3-1 (or the pseudogene TRBV3-2) to TRBJ1-2; 7 bases map to TRBD1. The germline CDR1 and CDR2 sequences are LGHDT and YNNKEL (reference sequence). This CDR3 is 16 amino acids long. With 0 bases clipped from V and 4 bases from J, the junction kept 8 bases outside the gene matches. CDR3 loop: CASSQEWTGPTYGYTF. The CDR3 region has the DNA TGTGCCAGCAGCCAAGAGTGGACAGGTCCTACCTATGGCTACACCTTC.

This sequence joins TRBV15 and TRBJ1-1; D remains ambiguous. Germline V CDR1 and CDR2: LNHNV, YYDKDF (reference sequence). CDR3 length: 14 residues. V gave up 2 bases and J gave up 1 base, with 8 bases separating them. In DNA, the CDR3 is TGTGCCACCAGCAGAATGACGGGGAACACTGAAGCTTTCTTT. Translation: CATSRMTGNTEAFF. The variable domain in full, completed from reference TRBV15 and TRBJ1-1, reads DAMVIQNPRYQVTQFGKPVTLSCSQTLNHNVMYWYQQKSSQAPKLLFHYYDKDFNNEADTPDNFQSRRPNTSFCFLDIRSPGLGDTAMYLCATSRMTGNTEAFFGQGTRLTVV.

The chain employs TRBV5-1 and TRBJ1-3; 9 positions agree with TRBD1. The V gene's germline CDR1 is SGHRS and CDR2 YFSETQ. The CDR3 extends over 16 amino acids. The trim removed 1 base at V and 7 bases at J, leaving 9 bases unmatched. CDR3 DNA: TGCGCCAGCAGCTTGTACGACAGGGGGAGTTCGAACACCATATATTTT. Translated, it gives CASSLYDRGSSNTIYF.

V is TRBV5-1 and J is TRBJ2-3, with TRBD1 matching 7 bases. Trimming cost V 6 bases and J 2 bases; bases outside gene matches: 6. Per the germline V gene, CDR1 is SGHRS and CDR2 is YFSETQ. The CDR3 is 14 amino acids. DNA for the CDR3: TGCGCCAGCAACCGGGACAGTTCCACAGATACGCAGTATTTT. It specifies CASNRDSSTDTQYF.

V gene TRBV19 combines with J gene TRBJ2-2; 7 bases are a match to TRBD1. The CDR3 extends over 14 amino acids. The V gene's germline CDR1 is LNHDA and CDR2 SQIVND (reference sequence). V lost 11 bases, J lost 3 bases, and 9 bases stayed unmatched. The CDR3 here is CAAEGDRDTGELFF. The DNA for the CDR3 is TGTGCCGCCGAGGGGGACAGAGACACCGGGGAGCTGTTTTTT.

Comments on this clone: Other DNA sequences in this sample translate to the same CDR3. The V and J genes are TRBV19 and TRBJ2-3, with D perhaps matching TRBD1 (6 bases). The CDR3 runs to 14 residues. Germline V gives CDR1 LNHDA, CDR2 SQIVND (reference sequence). The V end was cut by 5 bases, the J end by 1 base, with 10 bases between. The CDR3 is CASSLAGGTDTQYF. DNA of the CDR3: TGTGCCAGTAGTCTGGCAGGGGGCACAGATACGCAGTATTTT. The full variable domain, with the rest looked up from reference TRBV19 and TRBJ2-3, is DGGITQSPKYLFRKEGQNVTLSCEQNLNHDAMYWYRQDPGQGLRLIYYSQIVNDFQKGDIAEGYSVSREKKESFPLTVTSAQKNPTAFYLCASSLAGGTDTQYFGPGTRLTVL.

The chain links TRBV29-1 to TRBJ1-1; 11 bases are a match to TRBD1. Germline assignment: CDR1 SQVTM and CDR2 ANQGSEA. With 7 bases clipped from V and 13 bases from J, the junction kept 8 bases outside the gene matches. The CDR3 has 11 amino acids. Here the CDR3 reads CSARPGQGVFF. The CDR3 DNA reads as TGCAGCGCCCGACCGGGACAGGGGGTTTTCTTT.

V usage is TRBV7-2 and J usage is TRBJ1-6; no definite D call. Trimming removed 2 bases at V and 1 base at J, with 6 bases between. CDR1 SGHTA and CDR2 FQGNSA come from the germline V gene. This CDR3 is 15 amino acids long. DNA for the CDR3: TGTGCCAGCAGCTTAACGGGGTCCTATAATTCACCCCTCCACTTT. As protein: CASSLTGSYNSPLHF.

This sequence joins TRBV5-5 and TRBJ1-2; 8 bases match TRBD1. J was trimmed by 7 bases and V by 4 bases; bases with no gene match: 3. CDR1 and CDR2 from the germline V gene are SGHKS and YYEKEE (reference sequence). The CDR3 runs 12 residues. Written as DNA, the CDR3 is TGTGCCAGCAGCATCGGACAGGGTGGCTACACCTTC. This codes for CASSIGQGGYTF.

The chain couples TRBV24-1 to TRBJ1-1; 9 bases are shared with TRBD1. Looked up from germline, CDR1 is KGHDR and CDR2 is SFDVKD. The CDR3 loop spans 20 amino acids. J gave up 1 base and V 4 bases, and 18 bases lay outside the gene matches. CDR3 amino acids: CATSELTGGATVGPNTEAFF. The DNA for the CDR3 is TGTGCCACCAGTGAGCTGACAGGGGGTGCCACGGTAGGACCGAACACTGAAGCTTTCTTT.

The genes are TRBV30 and TRBJ1-1; D is unclear. Trimming removed 5 bases from V and 7 bases from J, with 14 bases in between. Germline lookup yields CDR1 GTSNPN and CDR2 SVGIG (reference sequence). The CDR3 sequence is 12 residues long. CDR3 DNA sequence: TGTGCCTGGGACCGCGCTGGTATTGAAGCTTTCTTT. This sequence encodes CAWDRAGIEAFF.

The CDR3: CASYGGNQPQHF. CDR3 in DNA: TGTGCCAGTTACGGGGGCAATCAGCCCCAGCATTTT. The chain employs TRBV19 and TRBJ1-5, with D hard to call. CDR1 and CDR2 from the germline V gene are LNHDA and SQIVND (reference sequence). V was cut by 8 bases and J by 2 bases, with 7 bases left in between. The CDR3 length is 12 residues.

In this sample, this clone turned up a few times. The same CDR3 also results from other DNA sequences found in this sample. The chain uses TRBV5-1 and TRBJ1-2; 7 bases match TRBD1. This CDR3 comprises 15 residues. Germline CDR1 is SGHRS and CDR2 is YFSETQ. Unmatched junction bases numbered 2, after V lost 0 bases and J lost 0 bases. The CDR3 loop is CASSLGQGANYGYTF. The CDR3 DNA reads TGCGCCAGCAGCTTGGGCCAGGGGGCTAACTATGGCTACACCTTC. The variable domain in full, completed from reference TRBV5-1 and TRBJ1-2, reads KAGVTQTPRYLIKTRGQQVTLSCSPISGHRSVSWYQQTPGQGLQFLFEYFSETQRNKGNFPGRFSGRQFSNSRSEMNVSTLELGDSALYLCASSLGQGANYGYTFGSGTRLTVV.

V and J are TRBV19 and TRBJ1-3; no clear D gene. Trimming took 7 bases from V and 0 from J, leaving 10 bases between them. CDR1 LNHDA and CDR2 SQIVND come from the germline V gene (reference sequence). CDR3 size: 14 residues. CDR3 residues: CASKKGDSGNTIYF. The CDR3 DNA is TGTGCCAGTAAGAAGGGAGACTCTGGAAACACCATATATTTT.

The J gene is TRBJ2-7, the V gene TRBV7-3; D is perhaps TRBD1 (7 bases). The ends were cut back, 5 bases at V and 5 bases at J, with 19 bases in the middle. The CDR3 loop spans 15 amino acids. CDR1 is SGHTA, CDR2 FQGTGA, per germline. CDR3 in amino acids: CASSPRGAGKNEQYF. CDR3 coding DNA: TGTGCCAGCAGCCCCAGGGGGGCGGGTAAGAACGAGCAGTACTTC.

The J gene is TRBJ2-7, the V gene TRBV7-6; a possible D gene is TRBD2 (7 bases). Deletions cut 7 bases from V and 1 base from J, with 17 bases between. This CDR3 has 15 residues. In germline, CDR1 is SGHVS, CDR2 FNYEAQ. In DNA, the CDR3 is TGTGCCAGCACCTTGGGGGCGGGGGAGTCCTACGAGCAGTACTTC. Translated, it gives CASTLGAGESYEQYF.

The chain recombines TRBV27 with TRBJ2-3; 11 positions match TRBD2. CDR1 and CDR2 from the germline V gene are MNHEY and SMNVEV (reference sequence). J gave up 3 bases and V 0 bases, and 2 bases lay outside the gene matches. This CDR3 spans 16 amino acids. The CDR3 region is CASSLSRLAGTDTQYF. CDR3 bases: TGTGCCAGCAGTTTATCGAGACTAGCGGGAACAGATACGCAGTATTTT.

Comments on this clone: The same CDR3 also results from other DNA sequences found in this sample. This chain uses TRBV3-1 (or the pseudogene TRBV3-2) with TRBJ1-6, with 8 bases that match TRBD1. This CDR3 is 14 amino acids long. The junction had 3 bases not matched to a gene; V was cut back by 4 bases and J by 7 bases. Germline V lookup: CDR1 LGHDT, CDR2 YNNKEL (reference sequence). The CDR3 region has the DNA TGTGCCAGCAGCCTAGGACAGGGCAATTCACCCCTCCACTTT. It specifies CASSLGQGNSPLHF.

The J gene is TRBJ2-1, the V gene TRBV7-3; no firm D call. There are 12 residues in the CDR3. Germline CDR1 is SGHTA and CDR2 is FQGTGA. Trimming removed 3 bases from V and 7 bases from J, with 7 bases in between. The CDR3 DNA reads as TGTGCCAGCAGCTTGAGAGCAAATGAGCAGTTCTTC. Protein sequence: CASSLRANEQFF.